The 24 T cell receptor beta chains given below trace back to one sample, sequenced in a study of CD39 and CD103 CD8 tumor-infiltrating T cells. The assay was immunoSEQ multiplex PCR, and TCRdb's table has in-frame clones only and misses some. This table holds roughly 15,000 clones, about nine tenths found once. Sample: CD8+ T cells sorted from blood. This sample's subset: total memory CD8 T cells (CD45RA-CCR7+/-) from blood or uninvolved lymph node. The receptors here all came from a human donor with head and neck squamous cell carcinoma.

The CDR3 protein is CASSRYAGGPQPQHF. For the CDR3, the DNA is TGTGCCAGCAGTCGCTACGCAGGGGGCCCTCAGCCCCAGCATTTT. This chain uses TRBV6-5 with TRBJ1-5; the match to TRBD1 covers 8 bases. The CDR3 has 15 residues. With V trimmed by 5 bases and J by 6 bases, 9 bases remained unmatched. Per the germline V gene, CDR1 is MNHEY and CDR2 is SVGAGI.

The genes are TRBV6-4 and TRBJ2-3; 9 positions match TRBD2. This CDR3 has 16 residues. Germline assignment: CDR1 MRHNA and CDR2 SNTAGT. J lost 4 bases, V lost 0 bases, and 5 bases had no gene match. CDR3 protein: CASSDSSGGHSDTQYF. The CDR3 nucleotides read TGTGCCAGCAGTGACTCGAGCGGGGGGCATTCAGATACGCAGTATTTT.

The chain recombines TRBV30 with TRBJ2-1, with 14 bases matching TRBD2. The ends lost 4 bases at V and 2 bases at J; junction bases unmatched: 13. The CDR3 totals 19 residues. Germline-derived CDR1 and CDR2 are GTSNPN and SVGIG (reference sequence). CDR3 sequence reads: CAWNFGTSGGVVPYNEQFF. The CDR3 coding sequence is TGTGCCTGGAATTTCGGGACTAGCGGGGGCGTAGTCCCCTACAATGAGCAGTTCTTC.

The rearrangement links TRBV7-9 to TRBJ2-6; tentatively, D is TRBD2 (6 bases). V was shortened by 5 bases and J by 15 bases, with 14 bases between the two germline ends. This CDR3 comprises 12 residues. The V gene's germline CDR1 is SEHNR and CDR2 FQNEAQ (reference sequence). CDR3: CASSPKGGTLTF. The CDR3 DNA sequence: TGTGCCAGCAGCCCTAAAGGAGGGACCCTGACTTTC.

The chain carries TRBV4-1 and TRBJ2-7; 8 nucleotides match TRBD1. The CDR3 sequence is 16 residues long. CDR1 MGHRA and CDR2 YSYEKL come from the germline V gene. With 0 bases clipped from V and 2 bases from J, the junction kept 6 bases outside the gene matches. In DNA form, the CDR3 reads TGCGCCAGCAGCCAAGATCCCGGGACAGGAGCCTACGAGCAGTACTTC. This gives the protein CASSQDPGTGAYEQYF.

The count of this clone is one. This chain connects TRBV13 to TRBJ2-1; 13 nucleotides align to TRBD2. The CDR3 sequence is 17 residues long. V lost 5 bases to trimming and J lost 6 bases; unmatched junction nucleotides: 10. CDR1 and CDR2 (germline): PRHDT, FYEKMQ (reference sequence). In DNA form, the CDR3 reads TGTGCCAGCAGCCCACTAGCGGGGGGGCTGGTCACCAATGAGCAGTTCTTC. This gives the protein CASSPLAGGLVTNEQFF.

The chain carries TRBV6-1 and TRBJ2-1, with 7 bases matching TRBD2. The germline gives CDR1 MNHNS, CDR2 SASEGT. V lost 2 bases and J lost 8; bases outside the gene matches: 12. The CDR3 is made up of 16 amino acids. The CDR3 nucleotides read TGTGCCAGCAGTGAAATGGCTAGCGGCCATCGGTATGAGCAGTTCTTC. Translated: CASSEMASGHRYEQFF.

The chain employs TRBV28 and TRBJ2-2, with no clear D. This CDR3 contains 13 residues. V lost 6 bases to trimming and J lost 6 bases, with 11 bases between them. CDR1 MDHEN and CDR2 SYDVKM come from the germline V gene. The CDR3 DNA reads as TGTGCCAGCAGACCCGACCCGGCCGGGGAGCTGTTTTTT. Protein product: CASRPDPAGELFF.

This chain connects TRBV6-1 to TRBJ1-4, with a weak D call TRBD1 (5 bases). Germline-derived CDR1 and CDR2 are MNHNS and SASEGT. The CDR3 sequence is 17 residues long. V was cut by 2 bases and J by 0 bases, with 13 bases left in between. CDR3 sequence reads: CASSEWGMGTTNEKLFF. In DNA, the CDR3 is TGTGCCAGCAGTGAATGGGGGATGGGCACAACTAATGAAAAACTGTTTTTT.

The chain recombines TRBV4-1 with TRBJ1-2; 7 nucleotides line up with TRBD1. J gave up 4 bases and V 3 bases, and 8 bases lay outside the gene matches. Germline assignment: CDR1 MGHRA and CDR2 YSYEKL. CDR3 length: 15 amino acids. This CDR3 is CASSQGQNIFYGYTF. CDR3 in DNA: TGCGCCAGCAGCCAGGGACAGAATATATTCTATGGCTACACCTTC.

The chain carries TRBV7-9 and TRBJ2-3; TRBD2 might be the D (6 bases). V was trimmed by 5 bases and J by 2 bases, leaving 14 bases between them. Per germline, CDR1 SEHNR and CDR2 FQNEAQ (reference sequence). CDR3 length equals 15 residues. CDR3 protein: CASSPLAGYTDTQYF. The CDR3 DNA follows: TGTGCCAGCAGCCCCCTCGCGGGGTACACAGATACGCAGTATTTT.

The gene calls are TRBV7-9 and TRBJ2-7; D is possibly TRBD1 or TRBD2 (5 bases each). V was clipped by 5 bases and J by 2 bases, with 16 bases between them. Germline V gene sequence: CDR1 SEHNR, CDR2 FQNEAQ (reference sequence). The length of the CDR3 is 15 residues. This CDR3 is CASSLSRDGAYEQYF. CDR3 DNA sequence: TGTGCCAGCAGCCTTAGCCGGGACGGAGCCTACGAGCAGTACTTC.

This sequence joins TRBV19 and TRBJ2-1, with D tentatively TRBD1 (6 bases). Trimming took 4 bases from V and 1 from J, leaving 14 bases between them. The germline gives CDR1 LNHDA, CDR2 SQIVND (reference sequence). This CDR3 contains 16 residues. The CDR3 reads CASSTRTDLSYNEQFF. The CDR3 region has the DNA TGTGCCAGTAGTACACGGACAGATTTGTCCTACAATGAGCAGTTCTTC. Full variable domain (missing parts from reference TRBV19 and TRBJ2-1): DGGITQSPKYLFRKEGQNVTLSCEQNLNHDAMYWYRQDPGQGLRLIYYSQIVNDFQKGDIAEGYSVSREKKESFPLTVTSAQKNPTAFYLCASSTRTDLSYNEQFFGPGTRLTVL.

The rearrangement links TRBV19 to TRBJ1-4; TRBD1 is a possible D gene (6 bases). Germline CDR1 reads LNHDA; CDR2 reads SQIVND (reference sequence). With 3 bases removed from V and 8 bases from J, the gap between germline ends came to 16 bases. CDR3 length equals 15 residues. The CDR3 is CASSILGGIGEKLFF. As DNA, the CDR3 is TGTGCCAGTAGTATTTTAGGGGGTATTGGAGAAAAACTGTTTTTT.

The chain employs TRBV28 and TRBJ1-6; 7 bases fit TRBD1. J lost 7 bases, V lost 6 bases, and 9 bases had no gene match. The CDR3 covers 15 residues. CDR1 is MDHEN, CDR2 SYDVKM, per germline. CDR3 amino acids: CASRLNWDRNSPLHF. As DNA, the CDR3 is TGTGCCAGCAGGTTGAACTGGGACAGAAATTCACCCCTCCACTTT.

The chain has TRBV30 and TRBJ2-7, with a possible D match to TRBD2 (6 bases). The V and J ends lost 1 base and 6 bases respectively, with 13 bases between them. The CDR3 is made up of 13 amino acids. Germline values: CDR1 GTSNPN, CDR2 SVGIG (reference sequence). CDR3 residues: CAWSDLGGSEQYF. The CDR3, as DNA: TGTGCCTGGAGTGACCTTGGGGGGAGCGAGCAGTACTTC. The full variable domain, completed using reference TRBV30 and TRBJ2-7, is SQTIHQWPATLVQPVGSPLSLECTVEGTSNPNLYWYRQAAGRGLQLLFYSVGIGQISSEVPQNLSASRPQDRQFILSSKKLLLSDSGFYLCAWSDLGGSEQYFGPGTRLTVT.

This chain connects TRBV11-2 to TRBJ2-2; D may be TRBD1 (5 bases). The V end was cut by 2 bases, the J end by 3 bases, with 7 bases between. CDR1 and CDR2 (germline): SGHAT, FQNNGV. CDR3 length equals 14 residues. The CDR3 sequence: CASSLQGYTGELFF. The CDR3 DNA follows: TGTGCCAGCAGCTTACAGGGTTACACCGGGGAGCTGTTTTTT.

The rearrangement joins TRBV7-9 to TRBJ2-1; 9 bases align to TRBD1. In germline, CDR1 is SEHNR, CDR2 FQNEAQ (reference sequence). J was trimmed by 3 bases and V by 1 base; bases with no gene match: 4. The CDR3 has 16 amino acids. As DNA, the CDR3 is TGTGCCAGCAGCTTAGACGAGGGACAGGGCTACAATGAGCAGTTCTTC. Amino acids: CASSLDEGQGYNEQFF.

This chain uses TRBV5-6 with TRBJ2-1; D call uncertain. The V end lost 2 bases, the J end lost 0 bases, and 3 bases lay between the germline ends. The CDR3 is 13 residues long. The germline V gene has CDR1 SGHDT and CDR2 YYEEEE. CDR3 nucleotides: TGTGCCAGCAGCTTCAACTCCTACAATGAGCAGTTCTTC. It yields the protein CASSFNSYNEQFF.

The chain has TRBV18 and TRBJ2-1; D unresolved. The germline CDR1 and CDR2 sequences are KGHSH and LQKENI. The germline V and J ends were trimmed by 3 bases and 4 bases, with 4 bases remaining between them. The CDR3 contains 12 residues. The DNA of the CDR3 is TGTGCCAGCTCACCTACTTACAATGAGCAGTTCTTC. Encoded protein: CASSPTYNEQFF.

The CDR3 protein is CASGTYYEQYF. The DNA of the CDR3 is TGTGCCAGCGGGACTTACTACGAGCAGTACTTC. The chain links TRBV7-9 to TRBJ2-7, with TRBD2 as a possible D gene (6 bases). Germline loops: CDR1 SEHNR, CDR2 FQNEAQ (reference sequence). Trimming shortened V by 8 bases and J by 3 bases, and 8 bases separated the two germline ends. CDR3 size: 11 residues.

The chain couples TRBV4-2 to TRBJ2-5, with D possibly TRBD2 on 6 matching bases. This CDR3 has 15 amino acids. Trimming left V 1 base short and J 4 bases short, with 13 bases between. CDR1 and CDR2 (germline): LGHNA, YNFKEQ. DNA of the CDR3: TGTGCCAGCAGCCAAGCCCGGGGGTCGGGAGAGACCCAGTACTTC. It specifies CASSQARGSGETQYF.

The V call is TRBV6-4, the J call TRBJ2-1, with 8 bases fitting TRBD1. Germline lookup yields CDR1 MRHNA and CDR2 SNTAGT. The CDR3 loop spans 15 amino acids. With 7 bases clipped from V and 3 bases from J, the junction kept 8 bases outside the gene matches. CDR3 bases: TGTGCCAGCAAAAACGGACAGGGAGACTACAATGAGCAGTTCTTC. Its protein product is CASKNGQGDYNEQFF.

This clone occurred once. This rearrangement joins TRBV7-9 to TRBJ1-1; D is unclear. Trimming removed 1 base from V and 0 bases from J, with 15 bases in between. CDR1 and CDR2 (germline): SEHNR, FQNEAQ (reference sequence). There are 17 residues in the CDR3. The CDR3 DNA sequence: TGTGCCAGCAGCTTAGGGGCAGTCATTAACATGAACACTGAAGCTTTCTTT. It yields the protein CASSLGAVINMNTEAFF.